A single sample is the source of the 5 T cell receptor beta chains below, sequenced in a study of blood T cell repertoires in COVID-19 (dated by TCRdb to between 2020 and 2021). Libraries were built with the immunoSEQ multiplex PCR assay. The immuneACCESS repertoire file appears here via TCRdb, limited to in-frame rearrangements. These files lack a portion of the clones; in checked studies, under half of the deficit traces to unresolved V genes, and the cause of the others is not known. Counted in this sample were some 400,000 clones; around 90% of them appeared once. The ten largest account for 6.5% to 8% of the sample. Sequencing input: peripheral blood. The receptors originated from a man younger than 35 with active or convalescent COVID-19.

As for this clone: At one of its ends the junction is not consistent with the germline gene, which may arise from a read error. The CDR3 spells CASSYVYSGANVLTF. CDR3 nucleotide sequence: TGTGCCAGCAGTTACGTGTACTCTGGGGCCAACGTGCTGACTTTC. V is TRBV6-5 and J is TRBJ2-6, with a tentative D call TRBD1 (5 bases). The CDR3 loop spans 15 amino acids. Germline V gene sequence: CDR1 MNHEY, CDR2 SVGAGI.

The chain has TRBV9 and TRBJ2-1; 8 positions agree with TRBD1. This CDR3 region has 17 residues. In germline, CDR1 is SGDLS, CDR2 YYNGEE. The trim removed 1 base at V and 0 bases at J, leaving 6 bases unmatched. For the CDR3, the DNA is TGTGCCAGCAGCGTATGGGACAGGTCGAGCTCCTACAATGAGCAGTTCTTC. Its translation: CASSVWDRSSSYNEQFF. Together with reference TRBV9 and TRBJ2-1, the CDR3 gives the full variable domain: DSGVTQTPKHLITATGQRVTLRCSPRSGDLSVYWYQQSLDQGLQFLIQYYNGEERAKGNILERFSAQQFPDLHSELNLSSLELGDSALYFCASSVWDRSSSYNEQFFGPGTRLTVL.

The rearrangement links TRBV6-6 to TRBJ1-5; perhaps TRBD1 as D (5 bases). Trimming stripped 8 bases from V and 0 bases from J, with 14 bases between. Germline CDR1 is MNHNY and CDR2 is SVGAGI (reference sequence). This CDR3 is built from 15 residues. The CDR3: CASRVGDYSNQPQHF. The CDR3 nucleotides read TGTGCCAGCCGGGTTGGGGACTATAGCAATCAGCCCCAGCATTTT.

The V and J genes are TRBV25-1 and TRBJ2-5; 9 bases map to TRBD1. The junction had 13 bases not matched to a gene; V was cut back by 2 bases and J by 6 bases. Germline V gene lookup returns CDR1 MGHDK and CDR2 SYGVNS. The CDR3 extends over 17 amino acids. The CDR3 DNA is TGTGCCAGCAGTGAAAATATTCGAGGACAGGGGATTAAGACCCAGTACTTC. This gives the protein CASSENIRGQGIKTQYF.

The V and J genes are TRBV7-9 and TRBJ1-1; D might be TRBD1 (6 bases). Germline values: CDR1 SEHNR, CDR2 FQNEAQ (reference sequence). V gave up 3 bases and J gave up 8 bases, with 13 bases separating them. The CDR3 loop spans 13 amino acids. The CDR3 DNA follows: TGTGCCAGCAGCTTCGGCCAGGGGATCGAAGCTTTCTTT. It specifies CASSFGQGIEAFF.